A selection of T cell receptor beta chains follows, all from one sample in a study of OX40 agonist ivuxolimab in advanced cancers. Clones were sequenced by immunoSEQ multiplex PCR, and TCRdb holds only the in-frame ones, with some missing. The sample carries about 18,000 clones, approximately 83% recorded once. The source was CD4+ or CD8+ T cells sorted from blood, collected in a trial of the OX40 agonist ivuxolimab. These receptors originate from an adult with an advanced solid tumor such as melanoma, head and neck, liver or kidney cancer. Both conserved end residues are part of each CDR3. Fields, in order: D gene, J gene, CDR3 length, V gene, clone size, CDR3 protein, CDR3 DNA. A D gene is named only where the DNA matches it firmly. A row's size may be missing; if present it is once, few, many or a size class.

d_gene: .; j_gene: TRBJ2-7; len: 15; v_gene: TRBV5-5; abundance: .; CDR3aa: CASTTGGGRSYEQYF; CDR3nt: TGTGCCAGCACCACCGGAGGGGGCAGGTCCTACGAGCAGTACTTC
d_gene: .; j_gene: TRBJ2-5; len: 13; v_gene: TRBV19; abundance: .; CDR3aa: CASHGWPQETQYF; CDR3nt: TGTGCCTCCCATGGGTGGCCCCAAGAGACCCAGTACTTC
d_gene: TRBD1; j_gene: TRBJ2-7; len: 14; v_gene: TRBV5-1; abundance: .; CDR3aa: CASSLGTGRYEQYF; CDR3nt: TGCGCCAGCAGCTTGGGGACAGGCCGCTACGAGCAGTACTTC
d_gene: TRBD2; j_gene: TRBJ2-3; len: 16; v_gene: TRBV11-3; abundance: .; CDR3aa: CASTPVTSGRIYTQYF; CDR3nt: TGTGCCAGCACCCCGGTAACTAGCGGGAGAATCTATACGCAGTATTTT
d_gene: .; j_gene: TRBJ2-2; len: 11; v_gene: TRBV11-3; abundance: once; CDR3aa: CASSPTGELFF; CDR3nt: TGTGCCAGCAGCCCCACCGGGGAGCTGTTTTTT
d_gene: .; j_gene: TRBJ1-4; len: 11; v_gene: TRBV28; abundance: once; CDR3aa: CASKLQEKLFF; CDR3nt: TGTGCCAGCAAACTACAGGAAAAACTGTTTTTT
d_gene: .; j_gene: TRBJ2-6; len: 16; v_gene: TRBV6-4; abundance: .; CDR3aa: CASSDSAGSGANVLTF; CDR3nt: TGTGCCAGCAGTGACTCTGCAGGGTCTGGGGCCAACGTCCTGACTTTC
d_gene: .; j_gene: TRBJ2-7; len: 14; v_gene: TRBV28; abundance: .; CDR3aa: CASRRDGLAYEQYF; CDR3nt: TGTGCCAGCAGGCGGGACGGATTAGCCTACGAGCAGTACTTC
d_gene: .; j_gene: TRBJ1-1; len: 17; v_gene: TRBV2; abundance: .; CDR3aa: CASSEPVVGDEVTEAFF; CDR3nt: TGTGCCAGCAGTGAGCCGGTGGTGGGGGACGAGGTCACTGAAGCTTTCTTT
d_gene: .; j_gene: TRBJ1-4; len: 14; v_gene: TRBV4-2; abundance: .; CDR3aa: CASSPRPLNEKLFF; CDR3nt: TGTGCCAGCAGCCCCCGACCGTTGAATGAAAAACTGTTTTTT
d_gene: .; j_gene: TRBJ2-2; len: 14; v_gene: TRBV14; abundance: .; CDR3aa: CASSHLGGAGELFF; CDR3nt: TGTGCCAGCAGCCATTTGGGGGGAGCCGGGGAGCTGTTTTTT
d_gene: TRBD2; j_gene: TRBJ2-1; len: 14; v_gene: TRBV10-2; abundance: .; CDR3aa: CASRPGLADKGQFF; CDR3nt: TGCGCCAGCAGACCGGGACTAGCGGATAAGGGACAGTTCTTC
d_gene: .; j_gene: TRBJ2-7; len: 12; v_gene: TRBV28; abundance: .; CDR3aa: CASRDGYNEQYF; CDR3nt: TGTGCCAGTCGTGATGGGTATAACGAGCAGTACTTC
d_gene: TRBD2; j_gene: TRBJ2-1; len: 16; v_gene: TRBV7-9; abundance: .; CDR3aa: CASSLERAGGHNEQFF; CDR3nt: TGTGCCAGCAGCTTAGAACGGGCGGGAGGCCACAATGAGCAGTTCTTC
d_gene: .; j_gene: TRBJ2-7; len: 15; v_gene: TRBV18; abundance: .; CDR3aa: CASSPPDQGPYEQYF; CDR3nt: TGTGCCAGCTCACCACCGGATCAGGGGCCCTACGAGCAGTACTTC
d_gene: .; j_gene: TRBJ2-2; len: 15; v_gene: TRBV27; abundance: .; CDR3aa: CASSLGVPNTGELFF; CDR3nt: TGTGCCAGCAGTTTAGGAGTCCCGAACACCGGGGAGCTGTTTTTT
d_gene: TRBD1; j_gene: TRBJ2-7; len: 15; v_gene: TRBV30; abundance: .; CDR3aa: CAWSEPGTGEYEQYF; CDR3nt: TGTGCCTGGAGTGAACCCGGGACAGGGGAATACGAGCAGTACTTC
d_gene: TRBD1; j_gene: TRBJ1-2; len: 15; v_gene: TRBV12-5; abundance: .; CDR3aa: CASGQTGELNYGYTF; CDR3nt: TGTGCTAGTGGTCAGACAGGGGAACTTAACTATGGCTACACCTTC
d_gene: TRBD2; j_gene: TRBJ2-3; len: 16; v_gene: TRBV10-1; abundance: .; CDR3aa: CASSDYREGGTDTQYF; CDR3nt: TGCGCCAGCAGTGATTATCGGGAGGGGGGCACAGATACGCAGTATTTT
d_gene: TRBD2; j_gene: TRBJ2-3; len: 15; v_gene: TRBV7-6; abundance: .; CDR3aa: CASSLSSGATDTQYF; CDR3nt: TGTGCCAGCAGCTTATCGAGCGGGGCCACAGATACGCAGTATTTT
d_gene: .; j_gene: TRBJ1-1; len: 14; v_gene: TRBV2; abundance: .; CDR3aa: CASSVNVGNTEAFF; CDR3nt: TGTGCCAGCAGTGTTAACGTCGGGAACACTGAAGCTTTCTTT
d_gene: .; j_gene: TRBJ1-5; len: 14; v_gene: TRBV6-5; abundance: medium-sized; CDR3aa: CASSGHGGYQPQHF; CDR3nt: TGTGCCAGCAGTGGACACGGGGGGTATCAGCCCCAGCATTTT
d_gene: .; j_gene: TRBJ2-7; len: 15; v_gene: TRBV9; abundance: .; CDR3aa: CASSVGGQGSYEQYF; CDR3nt: TGTGCCAGCAGCGTAGGGGGGCAGGGCTCCTACGAGCAGTACTTC
d_gene: .; j_gene: TRBJ1-5; len: 15; v_gene: TRBV7-8; abundance: once; CDR3aa: CASSLDEDSNQPQHF; CDR3nt: TGTGCCAGCAGCTTAGACGAGGATAGCAATCAGCCCCAGCATTTT
d_gene: .; j_gene: TRBJ2-7; len: 14; v_gene: TRBV7-9; abundance: .; CDR3aa: CASSLPTSPYEQYF; CDR3nt: TGTGCCAGCAGCCTTCCAACTAGTCCCTACGAGCAGTACTTC
d_gene: TRBD2; j_gene: TRBJ2-1; len: 17; v_gene: TRBV7-2; abundance: .; CDR3aa: CASSLDWTSGYYNEQFF; CDR3nt: TGTGCCAGCAGCTTAGATTGGACTAGCGGGTACTACAATGAGCAGTTCTTC
d_gene: TRBD2; j_gene: TRBJ2-3; len: 14; v_gene: TRBV28; abundance: .; CDR3aa: CASLGLAGADTQYF; CDR3nt: TGTGCCAGCTTGGGACTAGCGGGTGCAGATACGCAGTATTTT
d_gene: .; j_gene: TRBJ2-2; len: 13; v_gene: TRBV7-8; abundance: few; CDR3aa: CASSRRSGGELFF; CDR3nt: TGTGCCAGCAGCCGAAGGAGCGGCGGGGAGCTGTTTTTT
d_gene: TRBD2; j_gene: TRBJ2-1; len: 16; v_gene: TRBV19; abundance: .; CDR3aa: CASSPFGGGSYNEQFF; CDR3nt: TGTGCCAGTAGTCCGTTCGGGGGGGGCTCCTACAATGAGCAGTTCTTC
d_gene: .; j_gene: TRBJ1-1; len: 14; v_gene: TRBV11-3; abundance: few; CDR3aa: CASSFFDWNTEAFF; CDR3nt: TGTGCCAGCAGCTTTTTCGACTGGAACACTGAAGCTTTCTTT
d_gene: .; j_gene: TRBJ2-5; len: 13; v_gene: TRBV6-6; abundance: .; CDR3aa: CASSYSRAETQYF; CDR3nt: TGTGCCAGCAGTTACTCGAGGGCGGAGACCCAGTACTTC
d_gene: .; j_gene: TRBJ2-5; len: 19; v_gene: TRBV21-1; abundance: .; CDR3aa: CASSKKLVPITGAQETQYF; CDR3nt: TGTGCCAGCAGCAAAAAGCTAGTCCCCATAACAGGGGCCCAAGAGACCCAGTACTTC
d_gene: TRBD1; j_gene: TRBJ1-3; len: 16; v_gene: TRBV9; abundance: .; CDR3aa: CASSARQGYSGNTIYF; CDR3nt: TGTGCCAGCAGCGCAAGACAGGGGTACTCTGGAAACACCATATATTTT
d_gene: .; j_gene: TRBJ1-1; len: 11; v_gene: TRBV29-1; abundance: once; CDR3aa: CSVGGGTEAFF; CDR3nt: TGCAGCGTTGGAGGGGGCACTGAAGCTTTCTTT
d_gene: .; j_gene: TRBJ1-1; len: 15; v_gene: TRBV28; abundance: .; CDR3aa: CASSLYRMEETEAFF; CDR3nt: TGTGCCAGCAGTTTATATCGGATGGAGGAAACTGAAGCTTTCTTT
d_gene: .; j_gene: TRBJ2-7; len: 12; v_gene: TRBV6-5; abundance: .; CDR3aa: CASSRDAYEQYF; CDR3nt: TGTGCCAGCAGTCGTGATGCCTACGAGCAGTACTTC
d_gene: .; j_gene: TRBJ2-7; len: 12; v_gene: TRBV11-2; abundance: .; CDR3aa: CASSSNFYEQYF; CDR3nt: TGTGCCAGCAGCTCAAATTTCTACGAGCAGTACTTC
d_gene: TRBD2; j_gene: TRBJ2-3; len: 14; v_gene: TRBV29-1; abundance: .; CDR3aa: CSIRWAGGPGTQYF; CDR3nt: TGCAGCATAAGGTGGGCGGGAGGGCCCGGGACGCAGTATTTT
d_gene: .; j_gene: TRBJ1-1; len: 15; v_gene: TRBV5-5; abundance: .; CDR3aa: CASSSTPTPGAEAFF; CDR3nt: TGTGCCAGCAGCTCAACGCCCACGCCGGGGGCTGAAGCTTTCTTT
d_gene: TRBD2; j_gene: TRBJ2-3; len: 15; v_gene: TRBV2; abundance: once; CDR3aa: CASMEWGLAADTQYF; CDR3nt: TGTGCCAGCATGGAGTGGGGACTAGCCGCAGATACGCAGTATTTT
d_gene: .; j_gene: TRBJ1-2; len: 15; v_gene: TRBV4-2; abundance: .; CDR3aa: CASSQDLQANYGYTF; CDR3nt: TGTGCCAGCAGCCAAGACCTCCAGGCTAACTATGGCTACACCTTC
d_gene: .; j_gene: TRBJ2-4; len: 14; v_gene: TRBV11-3; abundance: .; CDR3aa: CASSLPILRDIQYF; CDR3nt: TGTGCCAGCAGCTTACCGATCCTGCGGGACATTCAGTACTTC
d_gene: .; j_gene: TRBJ2-1; len: 17; v_gene: TRBV29-1; abundance: .; CDR3aa: CSVVATRSGELGNEQFF; CDR3nt: TGCAGCGTTGTGGCGACTAGGTCGGGAGAGCTGGGAAATGAGCAGTTCTTC